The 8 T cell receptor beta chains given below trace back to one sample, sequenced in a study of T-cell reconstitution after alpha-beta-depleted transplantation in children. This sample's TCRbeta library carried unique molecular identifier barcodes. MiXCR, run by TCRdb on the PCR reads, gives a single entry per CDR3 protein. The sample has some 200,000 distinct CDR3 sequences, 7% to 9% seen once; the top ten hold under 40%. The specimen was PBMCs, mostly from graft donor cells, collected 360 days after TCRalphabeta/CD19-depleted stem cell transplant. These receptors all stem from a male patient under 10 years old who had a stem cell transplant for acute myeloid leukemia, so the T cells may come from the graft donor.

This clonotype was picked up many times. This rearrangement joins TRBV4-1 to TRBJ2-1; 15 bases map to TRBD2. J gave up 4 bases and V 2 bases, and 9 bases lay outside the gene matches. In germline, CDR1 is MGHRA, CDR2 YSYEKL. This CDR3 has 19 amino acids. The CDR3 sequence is CASSQKRTSGGANYNEQFF. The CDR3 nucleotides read TGCGCCAGCAGCCAAAAGAGGACTAGCGGGGGGGCTAATTACAATGAGCAGTTCTTC.

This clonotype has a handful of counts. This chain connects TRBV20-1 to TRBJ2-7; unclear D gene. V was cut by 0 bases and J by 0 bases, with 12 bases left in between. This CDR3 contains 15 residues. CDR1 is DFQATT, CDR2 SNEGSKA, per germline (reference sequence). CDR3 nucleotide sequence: TGCAGTGCTAGAGACCTCCTCGACAACTCCTACGAGCAGTACTTC. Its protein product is CSARDLLDNSYEQYF.

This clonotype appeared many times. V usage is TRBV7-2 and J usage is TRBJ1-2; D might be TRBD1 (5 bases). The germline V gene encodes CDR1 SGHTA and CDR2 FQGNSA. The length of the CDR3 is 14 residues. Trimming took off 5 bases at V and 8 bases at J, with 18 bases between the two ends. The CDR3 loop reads CASSPSWGGKGYTF. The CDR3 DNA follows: TGTGCCAGCAGCCCAAGTTGGGGGGGGAAAGGCTACACCTTC. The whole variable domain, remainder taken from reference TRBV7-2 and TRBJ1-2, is GAGVSQSPSNKVTEKGKDVELRCDPISGHTALYWYRQSLGQGLEFLIYFQGNSAPDKSGLPSDRFSAERTGGSVSTLTIQRTQQEDSAVYLCASSPSWGGKGYTFGSGTRLTVV.

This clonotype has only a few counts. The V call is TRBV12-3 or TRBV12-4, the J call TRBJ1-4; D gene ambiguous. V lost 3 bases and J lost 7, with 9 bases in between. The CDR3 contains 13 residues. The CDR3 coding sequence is TGTGCCAGCAGTTTTCTGGGTTCTGAAAAACTGTTTTTT. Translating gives CASSFLGSEKLFF.

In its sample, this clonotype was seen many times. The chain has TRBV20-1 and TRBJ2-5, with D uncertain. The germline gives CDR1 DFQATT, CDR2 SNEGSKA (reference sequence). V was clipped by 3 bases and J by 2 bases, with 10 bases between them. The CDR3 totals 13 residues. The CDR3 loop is CSASTGAQETQYF. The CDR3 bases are TGCAGTGCTAGTACGGGTGCTCAAGAGACCCAGTACTTC.

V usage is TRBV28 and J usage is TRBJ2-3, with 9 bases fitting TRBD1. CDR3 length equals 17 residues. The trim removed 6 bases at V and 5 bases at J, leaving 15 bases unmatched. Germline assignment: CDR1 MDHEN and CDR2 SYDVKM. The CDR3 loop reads CASSRGPGQGLGDTQYF. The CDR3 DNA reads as TGTGCCAGCAGCCGAGGACCGGGACAGGGCTTGGGAGATACGCAGTATTTT.

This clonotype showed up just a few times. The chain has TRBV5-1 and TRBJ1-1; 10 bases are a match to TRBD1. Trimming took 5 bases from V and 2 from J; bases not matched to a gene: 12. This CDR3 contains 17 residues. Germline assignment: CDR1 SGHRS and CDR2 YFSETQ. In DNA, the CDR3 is TGCGCCAGCAGGTCCGGGACAGGGGCGCGGGGTAACACTGAAGCTTTCTTT. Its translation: CASRSGTGARGNTEAFF. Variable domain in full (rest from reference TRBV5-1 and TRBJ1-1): KAGVTQTPRYLIKTRGQQVTLSCSPISGHRSVSWYQQTPGQGLQFLFEYFSETQRNKGNFPGRFSGRQFSNSRSEMNVSTLELGDSALYLCASRSGTGARGNTEAFFGQGTRLTVV.

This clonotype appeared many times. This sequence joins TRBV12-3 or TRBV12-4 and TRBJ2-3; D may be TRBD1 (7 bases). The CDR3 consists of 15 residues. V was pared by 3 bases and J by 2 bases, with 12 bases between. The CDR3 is CASSFSGGYTDTQYF. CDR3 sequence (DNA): TGTGCCAGCAGTTTCTCAGGGGGGTACACAGATACGCAGTATTTT.